A single sample is the source of the 6 T cell receptor beta chains below, sequenced in a study of cytomegalovirus exposure and HLA in healthy donors. Use of 60 Vbeta and 13 Jbeta primers characterized the PCR. This table comes from immunoSEQ multiplex PCR, and its TCRdb copy is limited to in-frame clones, with some not included. In the table there are some 99,000 clones, approximately 73% of which are singletons. Sequenced: PBMCs. These TCRs come from a man aged 40-49 years in good health and CMV-seronegative.

The rearrangement uses TRBV25-1 and TRBJ2-2; 7 bases agree with TRBD1. V lost 9 bases, J lost 0 bases, and 4 bases stayed unmatched. CDR1 is MGHDK and CDR2 is SYGVNS in the germline V gene. The CDR3 totals 14 residues. DNA of the CDR3: TGTGCCAGTAGAGGGGGCGCGAACACCGGGGAGCTGTTTTTT. It translates to CASRGGANTGELFF.

The J gene is TRBJ1-3, the V gene TRBV7-2, with a possible D match to TRBD1 (5 bases). Trimming shortened V by 5 bases and J by 0 bases, and 11 bases separated the two germline ends. Germline V gives CDR1 SGHTA, CDR2 FQGNSA. The CDR3 totals 15 residues. The CDR3 nucleotides are TGTGCCAGCAGCGCCAGGACAAACTCTGGAAACACCATATATTTT. It specifies CASSARTNSGNTIYF. The whole variable domain, filled in from reference TRBV7-2 and TRBJ1-3, reads GAGVSQSPSNKVTEKGKDVELRCDPISGHTALYWYRQSLGQGLEFLIYFQGNSAPDKSGLPSDRFSAERTGGSVSTLTIQRTQQEDSAVYLCASSARTNSGNTIYFGEGSWLTVV.

The J gene is TRBJ2-2, the V gene TRBV5-1, with TRBD1 matching 7 bases. The CDR3 extends over 15 amino acids. Germline loops: CDR1 SGHRS, CDR2 YFSETQ. The V and J ends lost 1 base and 5 bases, in that order; junction bases with no gene match: 5. The CDR3, as DNA: TGCGCCAGCAGCTTGAGGGGGCAGGGGACCGGGGAGCTGTTTTTT. Protein product: CASSLRGQGTGELFF.

This chain uses TRBV28 with TRBJ2-7, with 9 bases identical to TRBD1. The CDR3 covers 13 residues. The V gene end was trimmed by 6 bases and the J gene end by 4 bases; junction bases not matched to a gene: 4. Germline CDR1 MDHEN, CDR2 SYDVKM. The CDR3 DNA follows: TGTGCCAGCAGGACAGGGGGTCATTACGAGCAGTACTTC. Its translation: CASRTGGHYEQYF.

The rearrangement links TRBV7-9 to TRBJ1-5, with 8 bases fitting TRBD1. This CDR3 region has 15 residues. Germline-derived CDR1 and CDR2 are SEHNR and FQNEAQ (reference sequence). V was pared by 5 bases and J by 5 bases, with 8 bases of the junction left unmatched. In DNA form, the CDR3 reads TGTGCCAGCAGCCAGGACAGGGTTAACGATCAGCCCCAGCATTTT. Protein: CASSQDRVNDQPQHF.

This chain joins TRBV6-5 and TRBJ1-2, with a weak D call TRBD1 (5 bases). In germline, CDR1 is MNHEY, CDR2 SVGAGI. Trimming removed 6 bases from V and 8 bases from J, with 19 bases in between. The length of the CDR3 is 14 residues. The CDR3 DNA reads TGTGCCAGCAGCACCGATTCCGCAGGGAGGGGCTACACCTTC. Amino acid sequence: CASSTDSAGRGYTF.